This T cell receptor (beta chain) comes out of a study of technical replicates of blood from a few donors. From germline, CDR1 is SGHTA and CDR2 FQGNSA. The CDR3 is made up of 13 amino acids. V dropped 5 bases and J dropped 4 bases, with 12 bases sitting between them. Data came from immunoSEQ multiplex PCR; TCRdb stores just in-frame clones and leaves some out. The sample lists around 50,000 clones, 95% to 97% occurring once. This clone showed up just once. This clonotype originated in a human donor in good health. The V and J genes are TRBV7-2 and TRBJ2-7; tentatively, D is TRBD2 (6 bases). Sequencing was performed on T cells isolated from PBMCs. The CDR3 bases are TGTGCCAGCAGCGTACGGGACTTATACGAGCAGTACTTC. Amino acids: CASSVRDLYEQYF.